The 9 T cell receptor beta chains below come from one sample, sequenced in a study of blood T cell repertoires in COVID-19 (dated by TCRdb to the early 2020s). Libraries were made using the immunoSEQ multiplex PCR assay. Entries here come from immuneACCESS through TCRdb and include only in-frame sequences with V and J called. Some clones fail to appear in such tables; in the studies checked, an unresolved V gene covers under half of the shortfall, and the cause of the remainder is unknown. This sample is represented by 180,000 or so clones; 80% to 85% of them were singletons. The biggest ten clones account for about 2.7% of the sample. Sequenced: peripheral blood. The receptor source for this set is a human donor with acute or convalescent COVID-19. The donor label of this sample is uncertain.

The CDR3 sequence is CASSLVFAGGQSYEQYF. The CDR3, as DNA: TGCGCCAGCAGCTTGGTTTTTGCGGGGGGGCAGTCCTACGAGCAGTACTTC. The chain links TRBV5-1 to TRBJ2-7; 9 nucleotides agree with TRBD2. The CDR3 is 17 residues long. Germline trimming cut 0 bases from V and 1 base from J; bases unmatched to any gene: 8. Per the germline V gene, CDR1 is SGHRS and CDR2 is YFSETQ.

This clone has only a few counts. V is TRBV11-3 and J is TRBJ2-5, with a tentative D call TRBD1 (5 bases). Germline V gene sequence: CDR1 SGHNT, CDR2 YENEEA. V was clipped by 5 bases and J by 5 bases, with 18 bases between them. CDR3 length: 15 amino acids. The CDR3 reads CASSRGAGAQETQYF. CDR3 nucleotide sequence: TGTGCCAGCAGCCGTGGGGCAGGAGCCCAGGAGACCCAGTACTTC.

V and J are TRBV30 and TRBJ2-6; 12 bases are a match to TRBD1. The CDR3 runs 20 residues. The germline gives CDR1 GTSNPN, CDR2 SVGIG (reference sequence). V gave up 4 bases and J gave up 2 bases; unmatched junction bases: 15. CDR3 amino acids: CAWMTPLGGQGAPGANVLTF. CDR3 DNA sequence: TGTGCCTGGATGACCCCTCTTGGGGGACAGGGGGCGCCTGGGGCCAACGTCCTGACTTTC.

The CDR3 loop reads CASSSGLAGGLDTQYF. For the CDR3, the DNA is TGTGCCAGCAGCTCGGGACTAGCGGGAGGTCTTGATACGCAGTATTTT. V gene TRBV7-2 combines with J gene TRBJ2-3, with TRBD2 matching over 15 bases. The CDR3 loop spans 16 amino acids. The junction had 5 bases not matched to a gene; V was cut back by 4 bases and J by 6 bases. CDR1 is SGHTA and CDR2 is FQGNSA in the germline V gene. Drawing the rest from reference TRBV7-2 and TRBJ2-3, the complete variable domain is GAGVSQSPSNKVTEKGKDVELRCDPISGHTALYWYRQSLGQGLEFLIYFQGNSAPDKSGLPSDRFSAERTGGSVSTLTIQRTQQEDSAVYLCASSSGLAGGLDTQYFGPGTRLTVL.

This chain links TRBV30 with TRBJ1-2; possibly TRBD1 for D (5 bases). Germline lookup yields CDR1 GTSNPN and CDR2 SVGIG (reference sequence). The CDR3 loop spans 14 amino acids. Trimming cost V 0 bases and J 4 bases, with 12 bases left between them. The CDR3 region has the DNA TGTGCCTGGAGTGTGGAAGGGGTGGGCTATGGCTACACCTTC. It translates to CAWSVEGVGYGYTF. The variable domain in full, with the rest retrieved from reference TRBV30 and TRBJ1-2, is SQTIHQWPATLVQPVGSPLSLECTVEGTSNPNLYWYRQAAGRGLQLLFYSVGIGQISSEVPQNLSASRPQDRQFILSSKKLLLSDSGFYLCAWSVEGVGYGYTFGSGTRLTVV.

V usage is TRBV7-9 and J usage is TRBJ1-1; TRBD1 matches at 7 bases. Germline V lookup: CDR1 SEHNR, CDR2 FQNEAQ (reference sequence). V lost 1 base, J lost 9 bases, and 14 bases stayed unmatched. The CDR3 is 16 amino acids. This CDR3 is CASSLDRQGDRRKAFF. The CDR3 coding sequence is TGTGCCAGCAGCTTAGATAGACAGGGAGATAGGAGAAAAGCTTTCTTT.

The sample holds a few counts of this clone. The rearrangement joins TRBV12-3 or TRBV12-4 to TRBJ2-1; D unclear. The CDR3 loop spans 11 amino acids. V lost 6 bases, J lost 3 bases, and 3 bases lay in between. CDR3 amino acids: CASSRYNEQFF. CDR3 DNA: TGTGCCAGCAGCCGCTACAATGAGCAGTTCTTC.

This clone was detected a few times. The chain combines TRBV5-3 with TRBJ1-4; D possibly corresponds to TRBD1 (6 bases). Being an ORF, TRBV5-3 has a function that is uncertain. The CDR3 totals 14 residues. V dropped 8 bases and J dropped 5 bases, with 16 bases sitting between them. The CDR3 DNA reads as TGTGCCAGGCTACAGGGCTTCCCCAATGAAAAACTGTTTTTT. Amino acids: CARLQGFPNEKLFF.

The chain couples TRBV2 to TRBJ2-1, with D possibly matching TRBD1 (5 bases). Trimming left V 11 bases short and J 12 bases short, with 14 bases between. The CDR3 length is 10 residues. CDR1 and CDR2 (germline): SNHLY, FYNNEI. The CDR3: CASPGIWQFF. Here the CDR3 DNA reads TGTGCCTCCCCAGGGATTTGGCAGTTCTTC.